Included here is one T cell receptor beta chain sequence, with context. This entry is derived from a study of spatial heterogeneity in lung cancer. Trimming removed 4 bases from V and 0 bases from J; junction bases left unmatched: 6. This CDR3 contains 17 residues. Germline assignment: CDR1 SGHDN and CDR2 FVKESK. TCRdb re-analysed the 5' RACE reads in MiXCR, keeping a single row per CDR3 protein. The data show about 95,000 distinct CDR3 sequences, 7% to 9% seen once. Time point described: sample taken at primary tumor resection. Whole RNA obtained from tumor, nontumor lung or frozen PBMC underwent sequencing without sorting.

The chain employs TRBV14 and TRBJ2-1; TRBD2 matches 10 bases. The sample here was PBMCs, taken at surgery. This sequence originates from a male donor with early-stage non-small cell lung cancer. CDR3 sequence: CASSLFSGRSSYNEQFF. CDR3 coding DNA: TGTGCCAGCAGCCTTTTTAGCGGGAGGTCCTCCTACAATGAGCAGTTCTTC.